Sequencing of this T cell receptor beta chain was carried out in a study of T cells in Graves' hyperthyroidism and ophthalmopathy. Looked up from germline, CDR1 is MNHEY and CDR2 is SMNVEV (reference sequence). Losses at the gene ends were 4 bases for V and 3 bases for J; bases not matched to a gene: 6. The CDR3 consists of 15 residues. Each diagnosis drew on symptoms, thyroxine, TRAb, thyroid ultrasound and orbital computed tomography findings. Study conclusions and caveats: Clonotypes that were expanded in thyroid above 0.001 mostly appeared in blood too.

Regions amplified from RNA transcripts were the TCR beta CDR3 regions. The primer set for the first-round RT-PCR of the TCR CDR3 was HTBI. TCRdb used MiXCR to reprocess the multiplex PCR reads, holding one entry per CDR3 protein. This sample has hundreds of thousands of distinct CDR3 sequences, with roughly 15% found just once. This clonotype was counted ten times or more. Its antigen is as yet unknown. Sequenced input: blood. The sequence was collected from a woman aged 18-29 years with Graves' ophthalmopathy. The chain joins TRBV27 to TRBJ2-7; TRBD2 matches at 10 bases. The CDR3 loop reads CASSSTSGLRYEQYF. The DNA of the CDR3 is TGTGCCAGCAGTTCGACTAGCGGGCTCCGCTACGAGCAGTACTTC.